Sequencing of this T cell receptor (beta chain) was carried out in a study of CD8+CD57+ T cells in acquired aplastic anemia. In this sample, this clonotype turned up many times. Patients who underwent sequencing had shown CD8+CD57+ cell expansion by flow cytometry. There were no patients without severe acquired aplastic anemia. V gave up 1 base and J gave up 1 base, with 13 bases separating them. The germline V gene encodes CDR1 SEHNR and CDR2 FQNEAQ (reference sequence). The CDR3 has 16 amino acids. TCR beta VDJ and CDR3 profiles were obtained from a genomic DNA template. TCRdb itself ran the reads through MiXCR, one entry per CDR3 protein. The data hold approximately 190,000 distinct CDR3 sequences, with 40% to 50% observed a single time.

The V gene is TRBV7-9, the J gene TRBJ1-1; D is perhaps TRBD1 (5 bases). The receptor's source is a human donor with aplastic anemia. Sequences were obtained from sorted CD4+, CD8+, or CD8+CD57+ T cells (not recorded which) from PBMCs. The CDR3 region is CASSLGRVLQNTEAFF. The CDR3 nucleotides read TGTGCCAGCAGCTTAGGCAGGGTCCTCCAGAACACTGAAGCTTTCTTT.